Given below is one T cell receptor (beta chain) in context. This entry comes from a study of blood T cell repertoires in COVID-19. Across the whole study: Whether acute or convalescent, the COVID-19 samples came from the United States, Italy and Spain. T cells, B-cell-depleted T cells, or PBMCs provided the cDNA or gDNA that served as material.

Authors' data handling: Estimation of nucleated cell counts was performed using reference gene primer amplification. The method was immunoSEQ multiplex PCR; TCRdb's version includes in-frame clones alone and lacks a portion of them. V, J and clone size are those of that table, while D and trimming were read from the DNA. The sample shows tens of thousands of clones, 89% of them seen only once. V lost 3 bases to trimming and J lost 2 bases; unmatched junction nucleotides: 12. Germline V gene lookup returns CDR1 LGHNA and CDR2 YSLEER. The CDR3 spans 18 residues. The chain has TRBV4-3 and TRBJ2-2, with 7 bases matching TRBD1. The specimen sequenced was peripheral blood. The receptor's source is a man aged 55 to 70 with active COVID-19. DNA for the CDR3: TGCGCCAGCAGCCAGGGCGTTAACAGGGGCGGTAACACCGGGGAGCTGTTTTTT. Encoded protein: CASSQGVNRGGNTGELFF.